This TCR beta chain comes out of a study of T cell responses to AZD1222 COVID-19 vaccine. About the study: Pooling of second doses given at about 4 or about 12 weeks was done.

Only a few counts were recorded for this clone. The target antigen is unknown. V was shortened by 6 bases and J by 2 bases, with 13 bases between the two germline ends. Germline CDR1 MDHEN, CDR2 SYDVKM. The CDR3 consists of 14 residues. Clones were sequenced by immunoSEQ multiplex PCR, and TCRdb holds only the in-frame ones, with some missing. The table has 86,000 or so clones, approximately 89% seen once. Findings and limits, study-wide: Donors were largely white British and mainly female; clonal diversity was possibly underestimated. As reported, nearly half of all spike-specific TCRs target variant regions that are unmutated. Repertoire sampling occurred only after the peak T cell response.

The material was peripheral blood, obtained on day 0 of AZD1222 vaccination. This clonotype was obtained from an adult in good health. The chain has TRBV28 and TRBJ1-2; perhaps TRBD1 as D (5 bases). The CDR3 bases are TGTGCCAGCAGCCGGGCAGGGACGAACTATGGCTACACCTTC. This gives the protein CASSRAGTNYGYTF.